Listed below are T cell receptor beta chains from one sample, sequenced in a study of CD8 T cells in Susac syndrome. MiXCR, applied by TCRdb to the immunoSEQ multiplex PCR reads, yields one record per CDR3 protein. The sample holds roughly 250,000 distinct CDR3 sequences, 90% to 96% seen once. Source material: CD4+ T cells from PBMCs. Every receptor here comes from a human donor with Susac syndrome. Each CDR3 is given with its conserved first and last residue.

j_call: TRBJ1-2
v_call: TRBV20-1
cdr3_aa: CSARDMSNYGYTF

j_call: TRBJ1-6
v_call: TRBV6-5
cdr3_aa: CASSLTENYNSPLHF

j_call: TRBJ2-1
v_call: TRBV7-2
cdr3_aa: CASSLDEARVNEQFF

j_call: TRBJ2-3
v_call: TRBV4-2
cdr3_aa: CASSQDRAGGDTQYF

j_call: TRBJ1-5
v_call: TRBV10-3
cdr3_aa: CAIRQQGNQPQHF

j_call: TRBJ2-4
v_call: TRBV15
cdr3_aa: CATSRDPGGLTKNIQYF

j_call: TRBJ1-2
v_call: TRBV20-1
cdr3_aa: CSAKGQGIYGYTF

j_call: TRBJ2-1
v_call: TRBV4-1
cdr3_aa: CASSPDWRAQFF

j_call: TRBJ2-1
v_call: TRBV13
cdr3_aa: CASSSVSPTKPYNEQFF

j_call: TRBJ2-1
v_call: TRBV20-1
cdr3_aa: CSAGSADSYNEQFF

j_call: TRBJ2-1
v_call: TRBV29-1
cdr3_aa: CSVEDLSSGRSYNEQFF

j_call: TRBJ1-1
v_call: TRBV29-1
cdr3_aa: CSVGDRGFNTEAFF

j_call: TRBJ2-7
v_call: TRBV25-1
cdr3_aa: CASSVSGGAGGPYF

j_call: TRBJ1-2
v_call: TRBV19
cdr3_aa: CASSVGQGLAYGYTF

j_call: TRBJ1-2
v_call: TRBV7-2
cdr3_aa: CASSPRVQTPYGYTF

j_call: TRBJ2-7
v_call: TRBV29-1
cdr3_aa: CSVAGTSSHEQYF

j_call: TRBJ2-1
v_call: TRBV5-1
cdr3_aa: CASSLAGGTSYNEQFF

j_call: TRBJ2-4
v_call: TRBV30
cdr3_aa: CAWSPRGGLYF

j_call: TRBJ1-2
v_call: TRBV30
cdr3_aa: CAWSGQGGNGYTF

j_call: TRBJ1-5
v_call: TRBV25-1
cdr3_aa: CASSEGPSNQPQHF

j_call: TRBJ2-7
v_call: TRBV29-1
cdr3_aa: CSVGPPTGYEQYF

j_call: TRBJ2-5
v_call: TRBV29-1
cdr3_aa: CSVESGQSETQYF

j_call: TRBJ1-2
v_call: TRBV30
cdr3_aa: CAWRTPGQGYGYTF

j_call: TRBJ2-7
v_call: TRBV6-6
cdr3_aa: CASSYKGPSSYEQYF

j_call: TRBJ2-7
v_call: TRBV2
cdr3_aa: CASSGLELEQYF

j_call: TRBJ2-1
v_call: TRBV19
cdr3_aa: CASSIDFTPYNEQFF

j_call: TRBJ2-4
v_call: TRBV15
cdr3_aa: CATRLSGRANNIQYF

j_call: TRBJ2-5
v_call: TRBV7-9
cdr3_aa: CASSSDRGVETQYF

j_call: TRBJ1-4
v_call: TRBV20-1
cdr3_aa: CSARPTGHNEKLFF

j_call: TRBJ2-7
v_call: TRBV9
cdr3_aa: CASSAGGFIYEQYF

j_call: TRBJ1-2
v_call: TRBV25-1
cdr3_aa: CASSEGGSNYGYTF

j_call: TRBJ2-7
v_call: TRBV12-3/TRBV12-4
cdr3_aa: CASRATSGNYEQYF

j_call: TRBJ2-4
v_call: TRBV5-4
cdr3_aa: CASSPELSAGIQYF

j_call: TRBJ2-4
v_call: TRBV29-1
cdr3_aa: CSVEELGTGRNIQYF

j_call: TRBJ1-1
v_call: TRBV14
cdr3_aa: CASSLSPDTEAFF

j_call: TRBJ2-5
v_call: TRBV19
cdr3_aa: CASSINRETQYF

j_call: TRBJ2-3
v_call: TRBV5-4
cdr3_aa: CASSLAVSDTQYF

j_call: TRBJ2-3
v_call: TRBV20-1
cdr3_aa: CSAREGWGGRTDTQYF

j_call: TRBJ1-4
v_call: TRBV12-3/TRBV12-4
cdr3_aa: CASSPRGTPTNEKLFF

j_call: TRBJ2-5
v_call: TRBV5-1
cdr3_aa: CASSLDRVSQETQYF

j_call: TRBJ1-2
v_call: TRBV29-1
cdr3_aa: CSVAAGTGDFGYTF

j_call: TRBJ1-1
v_call: TRBV20-1
cdr3_aa: CSARAQPRHGGDTEAFF

j_call: TRBJ2-4
v_call: TRBV28
cdr3_aa: CASSPSQQLFIAKNIQYF

j_call: TRBJ2-7
v_call: TRBV3-1
cdr3_aa: CASSQWTSGNSEQYF

j_call: TRBJ1-5
v_call: TRBV28
cdr3_aa: CASDKNSNQPQHF

j_call: TRBJ1-1
v_call: TRBV9
cdr3_aa: CASSVVQDTEAFF

j_call: TRBJ2-7
v_call: TRBV9
cdr3_aa: CASSAVETARPYEQYF

j_call: TRBJ1-2
v_call: TRBV12-3/TRBV12-4
cdr3_aa: CASSHTTNYGYTF

j_call: TRBJ2-5
v_call: TRBV4-1
cdr3_aa: CASSQRPRGGLETQYF

j_call: TRBJ2-3
v_call: TRBV5-1
cdr3_aa: CASSSKQDTDTQYF